Each of the 26 T cell receptor beta chains below was sequenced from the same sample in a study of long-term antiretroviral therapy in people with HIV. Runs used v3.0 of the immunoSEQ assay and were done at survey level. Some clones are missing from TCRdb's copy, which holds only in-frame ones; the method was immunoSEQ multiplex PCR. The table includes tens of thousands of clones, 70% to 90% detected once. Specimen: unsorted PBMCs, collected 1.1 years after starting antiretroviral therapy. These receptors were taken from a man aged 18-30 years with HIV.

This sequence joins TRBV13 and TRBJ2-3; 8 bases map to TRBD1. The J segment lost 8 bases and the V segment lost 5 bases, leaving 15 bases of the junction unmatched. Germline V gene lookup returns CDR1 PRHDT and CDR2 FYEKMQ (reference sequence). The CDR3 length is 16 residues. CDR3 DNA sequence: TGTGCCAGCAGCCCCAAAGACAGGGGATTAGGTGGTACGCAGTATTTT. Its protein product is CASSPKDRGLGGTQYF. The full variable domain, its missing parts supplied by reference TRBV13 and TRBJ2-3, is AAGVIQSPRHLIKEKRETATLKCYPIPRHDTVYWYQQGPGQDPQFLISFYEKMQSDKGSIPDRFSAQQFSDYHSELNMSSLELGDSALYFCASSPKDRGLGGTQYFGPGTRLTVL.

The chain joins TRBV5-4 to TRBJ2-5, with D maybe TRBD2 (7 bases). The length of the CDR3 is 13 residues. Trimming took 4 bases from V and 5 from J, leaving 12 bases between them. Germline values: CDR1 SGHNT, CDR2 YYREEE (reference sequence). The CDR3 bases are TGTGCCAGCAGCCCGGGGGGCCGGGAGACCCAGTACTTC. Its protein product is CASSPGGRETQYF. The full variable domain, completed using reference TRBV5-4 and TRBJ2-5, is ETGVTQSPTHLIKTRGQQVTLRCSSQSGHNTVSWYQQALGQGPQFIFQYYREEENGRGNFPPRFSGLQFPNYSSELNVNALELDDSALYLCASSPGGRETQYFGPGTRLLVL.

The chain uses TRBV19 and TRBJ1-2, with 8 positions matching TRBD1. V lost 7 bases and J lost 6; bases outside the gene matches: 10. The germline V gene encodes CDR1 LNHDA and CDR2 SQIVND (reference sequence). This CDR3 is built from 14 residues. The CDR3 DNA sequence: TGTGCCAGTACTGAAGACAGGGGAAGAAATGGCTACACCTTC. As protein: CASTEDRGRNGYTF.

This clone came up once. The V and J genes are TRBV5-4 and TRBJ2-3; D is uncertain. There are 14 residues in the CDR3. CDR1 and CDR2 (germline): SGHNT, YYREEE (reference sequence). The V and J ends lost 0 bases and 2 bases respectively, with 7 bases between them. This CDR3 is CASSLGADTDTQYF. Here the CDR3 DNA reads TGTGCCAGCAGCTTGGGGGCCGACACAGATACGCAGTATTTT.

The V gene is TRBV27, the J gene TRBJ1-2; maybe TRBD1 (6 bases). The CDR3 extends over 14 amino acids. The germline V gene has CDR1 MNHEY and CDR2 SMNVEV (reference sequence). V lost 8 bases to trimming and J lost 6 bases, with 19 bases between them. CDR3 DNA: TGTGCCAGCCATTCCACGGGCAGGGGACATGGCTACACCTTC. Translating it yields CASHSTGRGHGYTF.

The rearrangement uses TRBV19 and TRBJ1-1; a possible D gene is TRBD1 (5 bases). Trimming shortened V by 3 bases and J by 4 bases, and 9 bases separated the two germline ends. The CDR3 extends over 13 amino acids. In germline, CDR1 is LNHDA, CDR2 SQIVND (reference sequence). The CDR3 sequence is CASSMGGGTEAFF. CDR3 in DNA: TGTGCCAGTAGTATGGGGGGAGGCACTGAAGCTTTCTTT.

There are a few counts of this clone. This chain joins TRBV19 and TRBJ2-2; D gene unclear. This CDR3 comprises 15 residues. The V end lost 7 bases, the J end lost 5 bases, and 17 bases lay between the germline ends. Germline V gene lookup returns CDR1 LNHDA and CDR2 SQIVND (reference sequence). The CDR3, as DNA: TGTGCCAGTACGGTCCAAGCGATAGGGACCGGGGAGCTGTTTTTT. The encoded protein is CASTVQAIGTGELFF.

On this clone: At one end, the junction sequence differs from germline, possibly due to a read error. This rearrangement joins TRBV2 to TRBJ2-1, with 9 bases identical to TRBD2. The CDR3 length is 14 residues. Germline CDR1 is SNHLY and CDR2 is FYNNEI. Written as DNA, the CDR3 is TGTGCCAGCAGAGGGACTAGCTCCCACAATGAGCAGTTCTTC. Its protein is CASRGTSSHNEQFF.

The chain is built from TRBV30 and TRBJ2-1, with D perhaps matching TRBD2 (5 bases). Trimming shortened V by 3 bases and J by 6 bases, and 6 bases separated the two germline ends. This CDR3 contains 11 residues. Germline CDR1 is GTSNPN and CDR2 is SVGIG (reference sequence). The CDR3 spells CAWSSGNEQFF. CDR3 DNA sequence: TGTGCCTGGAGCAGCGGCAATGAGCAGTTCTTC.

The chain employs TRBV5-1 and TRBJ1-2, with 7 nucleotides matching TRBD1. Germline V gene lookup returns CDR1 SGHRS and CDR2 YFSETQ. The CDR3 totals 17 residues. With V trimmed by 5 bases and J by 2 bases, 15 bases remained unmatched. The CDR3 is CASSGGGGDFLNYGYTF. The CDR3 bases are TGCGCCAGCAGTGGAGGGGGCGGTGATTTCCTAAACTATGGCTACACCTTC.

The chain couples TRBV6-1 to TRBJ2-2; tentative D call: TRBD2 (6 bases). The CDR3 contains 16 residues. Germline CDR1 MNHNS, CDR2 SASEGT. The V and J ends lost 4 bases and 3 bases respectively, with 15 bases between them. The CDR3 coding sequence is TGTGCCAGCAGTGTAATGGTAGCGGAATACACCGGGGAGCTGTTTTTT. It translates to CASSVMVAEYTGELFF.

The genes are TRBV11-2 and TRBJ2-7; maybe TRBD1 (6 bases). V lost 5 bases to trimming and J lost 5 bases, with 22 bases between them. The germline V gene encodes CDR1 SGHAT and CDR2 FQNNGV. CDR3 length: 16 amino acids. CDR3 sequence reads: CASSLQGSTGPHEQYF. CDR3 in DNA: TGTGCCAGCAGCCTCCAGGGGTCGACAGGCCCCCACGAGCAGTACTTC.

This clone was detected once. The chain links TRBV14 to TRBJ1-1, with D hard to call. The CDR3 has 15 residues. Germline CDR1 is SGHDN and CDR2 is FVKESK. Trimming pared 2 bases from V and 2 bases from J, leaving 12 bases between. CDR3 sequence: CASSQFAFSNTEAFF. CDR3 coding DNA: TGTGCCAGCAGCCAATTTGCTTTTTCCAACACTGAAGCTTTCTTT.

This rearrangement joins TRBV11-3 to TRBJ2-1, with D maybe TRBD2 (6 bases). V was cut by 2 bases and J by 8 bases, with 10 bases left in between. The CDR3 has 13 residues. Germline CDR1 and CDR2: SGHNT and YENEEA. The CDR3 sequence is CASSLMREHEQFF. The CDR3 DNA sequence: TGTGCCAGCAGCTTAATGCGGGAACATGAGCAGTTCTTC.

The rearrangement links TRBV28 to TRBJ2-7, with 11 bases identical to TRBD2. V shed 4 bases and J 4 bases; nucleotides not matched to a gene: 6. The CDR3 consists of 15 residues. In germline, CDR1 is MDHEN, CDR2 SYDVKM. The DNA of the CDR3 is TGTGCCAGCAGTTCGCCGGGACTAGCGGAGTACGAGCAGTACTTC. It codes for CASSSPGLAEYEQYF. Full variable domain (remainder filled in from reference TRBV28 and TRBJ2-7): DVKVTQSSRYLVKRTGEKVFLECVQDMDHENMFWYRQDPGLGLRLIYFSYDVKMKEKGDIPEGYSVSREKKERFSLILESASTNQTSMYLCASSSPGLAEYEQYFGPGTRLTVT.

This chain uses TRBV4-1 with TRBJ2-3; D is possibly TRBD1 (6 bases). Trimming left V 0 bases short and J 1 base short, with 14 bases between. The CDR3 consists of 17 residues. CDR1 and CDR2 (germline): MGHRA, YSYEKL. DNA for the CDR3: TGCGCCAGCAGCCAAGAGAGGGGGAGCAGGGGCACAGATACGCAGTATTTT. Its protein is CASSQERGSRGTDTQYF.

CDR3 sequence: CAWSVTPRGGYTF. The CDR3 nucleotides are TGTGCCTGGAGTGTTACCCCGCGCGGCGGCTACACCTTC. The chain is built from TRBV30 and TRBJ1-2; no reliable D call. The CDR3 contains 13 residues. CDR1 GTSNPN and CDR2 SVGIG come from the germline V gene (reference sequence). Trimming left V 0 bases short and J 8 bases short, with 13 bases between.

The chain links TRBV27 to TRBJ2-7; the D is unclear. CDR3 length equals 16 residues. Trimming took off 6 bases at V and 0 bases at J, with 18 bases between the two ends. The V gene's germline CDR1 is MNHEY and CDR2 SMNVEV (reference sequence). CDR3 protein: CASRGSSFGLSYEQYF. For the CDR3, the DNA is TGTGCCAGCAGGGGCTCGAGTTTCGGGCTCTCCTACGAGCAGTACTTC.

J is TRBJ1-2 and V is TRBV7-9; no reliable D call. V was trimmed by 1 base and J by 0 bases, leaving 9 bases between them. The CDR3 sequence is 15 residues long. CDR1 and CDR2 (germline): SEHNR, FQNEAQ (reference sequence). CDR3: CASSLGSAANYGYTF. CDR3 sequence (DNA): TGTGCCAGCAGCTTAGGGTCAGCTGCTAACTATGGCTACACCTTC. The full variable domain, rest sourced from reference TRBV7-9 and TRBJ1-2, is DTGVSQNPRHKITKRGQNVTFRCDPISEHNRLYWYRQTLGQGPEFLTYFQNEAQLEKSRLLSDRFSAERPKGSFSTLEIQRTEQGDSAMYLCASSLGSAANYGYTFGSGTRLTVV.

J is TRBJ1-1 and V is TRBV7-9; tentative D call: TRBD1 (6 bases). The CDR3 spans 13 residues. Trimming shortened V by 5 bases and J by 3 bases, and 10 bases separated the two germline ends. Germline V gives CDR1 SEHNR, CDR2 FQNEAQ (reference sequence). The CDR3: CASSAGTYTEAFF. In DNA, the CDR3 is TGTGCCAGCAGCGCAGGGACATACACTGAAGCTTTCTTT. Combining the CDR3 with reference TRBV7-9 and TRBJ1-1 gives the whole variable domain DTGVSQNPRHKITKRGQNVTFRCDPISEHNRLYWYRQTLGQGPEFLTYFQNEAQLEKSRLLSDRFSAERPKGSFSTLEIQRTEQGDSAMYLCASSAGTYTEAFFGQGTRLTVV.

The rearrangement joins TRBV7-2 to TRBJ2-7; possibly TRBD1 or TRBD2 for D (5 bases each). Trimming removed 5 bases from V and 5 bases from J, with 13 bases in between. Germline loops: CDR1 SGHTA, CDR2 FQGNSA. The length of the CDR3 is 13 residues. The CDR3 region is CASSPRRGDEQYF. The CDR3, as DNA: TGTGCCAGCAGCCCCCGGAGAGGGGACGAGCAGTACTTC.

V gene TRBV5-5 combines with J gene TRBJ1-1; a possible D gene is TRBD1 (6 bases). Germline-derived CDR1 and CDR2 are SGHKS and YYEKEE (reference sequence). The CDR3 loop spans 15 amino acids. V dropped 4 bases and J dropped 3 bases, with 16 bases sitting between them. This CDR3 is CASSSYGGLDTEAFF. The DNA for the CDR3 is TGTGCCAGCAGCAGCTACGGGGGGCTCGACACTGAAGCTTTCTTT.

J is TRBJ2-1 and V is TRBV10-1; weak D call: TRBD2 (6 bases). The V end was cut by 4 bases, the J end by 13 bases, with 14 bases between. The CDR3 runs to 12 residues. CDR1 and CDR2 from the germline V gene are WNHNN and SYGVQD (reference sequence). The CDR3 sequence is CASSVTSLSQFF. The CDR3 DNA reads TGCGCCAGCAGTGTCACTAGCCTTTCCCAGTTCTTC.

This rearrangement joins TRBV29-1 to TRBJ1-1; D possibly corresponds to TRBD1 (5 bases). The CDR3 runs 15 residues. Germline CDR1 is SQVTM and CDR2 is ANQGSEA. Deletions cut 1 base from V and 4 bases from J, with 16 bases between. In nucleotides, the CDR3 is TGCAGCGTTGAAGTGGTAGGGGTTAGAGTCACTGAAGCTTTCTTT. Translating gives CSVEVVGVRVTEAFF.

DNA for the CDR3: TGTGCCAGCAGCTTCGGACAGGGCCGTGGTGTTTTCTTT. This encodes CASSFGQGRGVFF. This chain uses TRBV7-9 with TRBJ1-1; TRBD1 aligns across 8 bases. The CDR3 consists of 13 residues. V gave up 3 bases and J gave up 13 bases; unmatched junction bases: 10. Germline V gene lookup returns CDR1 SEHNR and CDR2 FQNEAQ (reference sequence). Looking up the rest from reference TRBV7-9 and TRBJ1-1 gives the full variable domain: DTGVSQNPRHKITKRGQNVTFRCDPISEHNRLYWYRQTLGQGPEFLTYFQNEAQLEKSRLLSDRFSAERPKGSFSTLEIQRTEQGDSAMYLCASSFGQGRGVFFGQGTRLTVV.

The gene calls are TRBV5-1 and TRBJ2-1, with 7 bases identical to TRBD1. This CDR3 contains 14 residues. Germline lookup yields CDR1 SGHRS and CDR2 YFSETQ. Trimming at V came to 0 bases and at J to 10 bases, leaving 7 bases not matched to a gene. The CDR3 coding sequence is TGCGCCAGCAGCTTGGGAACAGGGGCCAGGGAGCAGTTCTTC. This encodes CASSLGTGAREQFF.